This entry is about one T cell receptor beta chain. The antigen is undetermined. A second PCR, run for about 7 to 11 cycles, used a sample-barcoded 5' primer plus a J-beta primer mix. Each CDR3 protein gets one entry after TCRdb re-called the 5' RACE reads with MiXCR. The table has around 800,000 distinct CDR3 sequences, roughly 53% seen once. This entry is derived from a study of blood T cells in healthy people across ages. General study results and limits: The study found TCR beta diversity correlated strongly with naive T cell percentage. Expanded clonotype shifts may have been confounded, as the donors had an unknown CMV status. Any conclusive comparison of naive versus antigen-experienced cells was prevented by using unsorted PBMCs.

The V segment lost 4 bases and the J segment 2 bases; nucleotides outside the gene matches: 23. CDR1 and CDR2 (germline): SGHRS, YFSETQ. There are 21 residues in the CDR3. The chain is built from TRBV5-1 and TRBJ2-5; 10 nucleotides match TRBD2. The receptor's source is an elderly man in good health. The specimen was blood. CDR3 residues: CASSLIMGSGRARLQQETQYF. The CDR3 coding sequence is TGCGCCAGCAGCCTCATAATGGGGAGCGGGAGGGCCCGCCTTCAACAAGAGACCCAGTACTTC.